The 9 T cell receptor beta chains reported below all come from one sample, sequenced in a study of cytomegalovirus exposure and HLA in healthy donors. Primers for the PCR totalled 60 Vbeta and 13 Jbeta. Data came from immunoSEQ multiplex PCR; TCRdb stores just in-frame clones and leaves some out. The sample comprises about 110,000 clones, approximately 73% of which are singletons, and roughly 8% rests with the top ten. The specimen was PBMCs. These receptors were collected from a man aged 35 to 55 in good health and CMV-seronegative.

The gene calls are TRBV5-1 and TRBJ2-5; perhaps TRBD2 as D (7 bases). V lost 3 bases, J lost 1 base, and 25 bases lay in between. CDR3 length: 19 residues. The germline V gene has CDR1 SGHRS and CDR2 YFSETQ. The CDR3 DNA reads TGCGCCAGCAGCTCAGGGGCGGCAGCGGGGTTCTTCCTCCAAGAGACCCAGTACTTC. This translates into CASSSGAAAGFFLQETQYF.

The chain combines TRBV7-6 with TRBJ2-5; no reliable D call. Trimming left V 3 bases short and J 5 bases short, with 7 bases between. The CDR3 is made up of 12 amino acids. Germline CDR1 SGHVS, CDR2 FNYEAQ. This CDR3 is CASSFASETQYF. The DNA for the CDR3 is TGTGCCAGCAGCTTCGCTAGTGAGACCCAGTACTTC.

The V and J genes are TRBV28 and TRBJ2-2; D call uncertain. Germline lookup yields CDR1 MDHEN and CDR2 SYDVKM. CDR3 length: 13 amino acids. Trimming took off 4 bases at V and 2 bases at J, with 5 bases between the two ends. In DNA form, the CDR3 reads TGTGCCAGCAGTTCAACAAACACCGGGGAGCTGTTTTTT. It encodes CASSSTNTGELFF. Using reference TRBV28 and TRBJ2-2 for the parts outside the CDR3, the full variable domain is DVKVTQSSRYLVKRTGEKVFLECVQDMDHENMFWYRQDPGLGLRLIYFSYDVKMKEKGDIPEGYSVSREKKERFSLILESASTNQTSMYLCASSSTNTGELFFGEGSRLTVL.

This sequence joins TRBV6-5 and TRBJ2-7; D gene unclear. The CDR3 covers 15 residues. V lost 4 bases and J lost 0, with 13 bases in between. Germline V CDR1 and CDR2: MNHEY, SVGAGI. The CDR3 loop reads CASSSIRYRSYEQYF. The CDR3 DNA is TGTGCCAGCAGTTCCATACGGTACCGCTCCTACGAGCAGTACTTC.

This sequence joins TRBV4-2 and TRBJ2-2, with 15 bases fitting TRBD2. The CDR3 contains 18 residues. V lost 4 bases and J lost 2; bases outside the gene matches: 5. The germline V gene has CDR1 LGHNA and CDR2 YNFKEQ. CDR3 amino acids: CASSLRTSGGVNTGELFF. As DNA, the CDR3 is TGTGCCAGCAGCCTAAGGACTAGCGGGGGGGTCAACACCGGGGAGCTGTTTTTT.

J is TRBJ2-2 and V is TRBV6-6; 10 bases are a match to TRBD1. The germline V gene has CDR1 MNHNY and CDR2 SVGAGI (reference sequence). V lost 6 bases and J lost 3; bases outside the gene matches: 4. This CDR3 is 15 amino acids long. This chain's CDR3 is CASRRQGADTGELFF. CDR3 DNA: TGTGCCAGCAGAAGACAGGGGGCCGACACCGGGGAGCTGTTTTTT.

This clone occurred once. V gene TRBV7-2 combines with J gene TRBJ2-3; 7 nucleotides agree with TRBD1. The V gene's germline CDR1 is SGHTA and CDR2 FQGNSA. CDR3 length: 15 residues. Trimming at V came to 5 bases and at J to 2 bases, leaving 7 bases not matched to a gene. The CDR3, as DNA: TGTGCCAGCAGCCTACCGAAGGGGGCCACAGATACGCAGTATTTT. Protein product: CASSLPKGATDTQYF.

This chain connects TRBV19 to TRBJ1-5, with D perhaps TRBD1 (5 bases). Germline CDR1 is LNHDA and CDR2 is SQIVND (reference sequence). V was cut by 5 bases and J by 8 bases, with 19 bases left in between. This CDR3 is built from 15 residues. Written as DNA, the CDR3 is TGTGCCAGTAGTCACCGGGACGGGGGGTTCGAGCCCCAGCATTTT. The encoded protein is CASSHRDGGFEPQHF.

This clone appeared a few times. V is TRBV7-9 and J is TRBJ1-2; TRBD1 agrees at 10 bases. Trimming at V came to 5 bases and at J to 7 bases, leaving 7 bases not matched to a gene. This CDR3 is 14 amino acids long. Germline V lookup: CDR1 SEHNR, CDR2 FQNEAQ (reference sequence). The CDR3 sequence: CASSGGQGWSGYTF. CDR3 nucleotides: TGTGCCAGCAGCGGGGGACAGGGGTGGTCTGGCTACACCTTC. The full variable domain, completed using reference TRBV7-9 and TRBJ1-2, is DTGVSQNPRHKITKRGQNVTFRCDPISEHNRLYWYRQTLGQGPEFLTYFQNEAQLEKSRLLSDRFSAERPKGSFSTLEIQRTEQGDSAMYLCASSGGQGWSGYTFGSGTRLTVV.